This TCR beta chain comes out of a study of T cells in Graves' hyperthyroidism and ophthalmopathy. The study's findings and limits: Blood also carried most thyroid clonotypes expanded above 0.001.

Worth noting for this clonotype: The antigen is undetermined.

Patients aged 18 to 65 had newly diagnosed hyperthyroidism that had lasted under 2 months. Exclusion of patients followed from uncontrolled infection, other autoimmune disease, pregnancy or lactation. PBMCs were collected from a roughly 10 ml volume of fresh peripheral blood. The CDR3 runs 13 residues. The germline V and J ends were trimmed by 3 bases and 6 bases, with 11 bases remaining between them. Germline values: CDR1 MDHEN, CDR2 SYDVKM. There were TCR beta CDR3 regions amplified from RNA transcripts. HTBI primers were employed in a first-round RT-PCR of the TCR CDR3. TCRdb used MiXCR to reprocess the multiplex PCR reads, holding one entry per CDR3 protein. The sample includes about 520,000 distinct CDR3 sequences, less than 25% of them seen just once.

The material sequenced was blood. The chain has TRBV28 and TRBJ1-2; a weak D match, TRBD1 (5 bases). This clonotype originated in a man aged 18-30 years with Graves' hyperthyroidism. The CDR3 DNA sequence: TGTGCCAGCAGTTTTAAGGGGCGTGATGGCTACACCTTC. Its protein is CASSFKGRDGYTF.